The rows below give T cell receptor beta chains drawn from one sample of a study of blood T cells in healthy people across ages. In TCRdb, the 5' RACE reads were re-called with MiXCR into one record per CDR3 protein. Among about 570,000 distinct CDR3 sequences listed, about 26% were seen once. What was sequenced was blood. The receptors were sampled from a woman in her 70s in good health. The CDR3 runs from the conserved cysteine through the conserved F or W. D genes are given only for firm matches. The size field is filled for only some rows; it gives once, few, many or a size class.

TRBV12-3/TRBV12-4	TRBJ1-2	-	-	TGTGCCAGCACCCTCGGCCCACAGGGTGTCTACACCTTC	CASTLGPQGVYTF
TRBV7-6	TRBJ1-6	-	-	TGTGCCAGCAGCGTCCGGGACTCGGATTCACCCCTCCACTTT	CASSVRDSDSPLHF
TRBV15	TRBJ2-7	-	-	TGTGCCACCAGCAGAGATAGGACCGGATCCTACGAGCAGTACTTC	CATSRDRTGSYEQYF
TRBV3-1	TRBJ2-7	few	-	TGTGCCAGCAGCCAAGAAGCCCAGGGAGGAGGCGAGCAGTACTTC	CASSQEAQGGGEQYF
TRBV7-2	TRBJ1-3	once	-	TGTGCCAGCAGCCCCCGGCCACCCGGGGGATCTGGAAACACCATATATTTT	CASSPRPPGGSGNTIYF
TRBV12-3/TRBV12-4	TRBJ2-7	-	TRBD2	TGTGCCAGCAGTATAAGACTAGCGGCGTCCTACGAGCAGTACTTC	CASSIRLAASYEQYF
TRBV11-2	TRBJ2-7	few	TRBD1	TGTGCCAGCAGCTCCGGGACAGGGTTCGGTCACGAGCAGTACTTC	CASSSGTGFGHEQYF
TRBV29-1	TRBJ2-7	-	-	TGCAGCGTTGAAGATGAGGGGTTCTACGAGCAGTACTTC	CSVEDEGFYEQYF
TRBV5-5	TRBJ2-7	few	-	TGTGCCAGCAGCTCCTCGACCTCCTCCTACGAGCAGTACTTC	CASSSSTSSYEQYF
TRBV29-1	TRBJ1-2	-	TRBD1	TGCAGCGTTGTAGGGGGCGGTACGTCCTATGGCTACACCTTC	CSVVGGGTSYGYTF
TRBV10-3	TRBJ2-3	few	TRBD2	TGTGCCATCAACGGACTAGCGGGGGGTACAGATACGCAGTATTTT	CAINGLAGGTDTQYF
TRBV7-3	TRBJ2-1	few	TRBD1	TGTGCCAGCAGCTTGACAGGGGGCAAGGATGAGCAGTTCTTC	CASSLTGGKDEQFF
TRBV5-1	TRBJ2-1	-	-	TGCGCCAGCAGCTTGGCGGCGTCCGGCGGCAGTGAGCAGTTCTTC	CASSLAASGGSEQFF
TRBV20-1	TRBJ1-2	-	-	TGCAGTGCTAGAGAAACAGGGAATCTCTATGGCTACACCTTC	CSARETGNLYGYTF
TRBV7-2	TRBJ2-3	-	TRBD2	TGTGCCAGCAGCTTAGCGCGCTCTAGCGGGCGGGATACGCAGTATTTT	CASSLARSSGRDTQYF
TRBV20-1	TRBJ2-2	few	-	TGCAGTGCTCCAAGCGACGCGAACACCGGGGAGCTGTTTTTT	CSAPSDANTGELFF
TRBV5-1	TRBJ2-7	-	-	TGCGCCAGCGGATTGGTTGGAAACTCCTACGAGCAGTACTTC	CASGLVGNSYEQYF
TRBV11-2	TRBJ1-3	-	TRBD1	TGTGCCAGCAGCGCGGACAGGGGGAGAAACACCATATATTTT	CASSADRGRNTIYF
TRBV5-1	TRBJ1-4	few	-	TGCGCCAGCAGCTTGGCCGGGTCCGAAAAACTGTTTTTT	CASSLAGSEKLFF
TRBV12-3/TRBV12-4	TRBJ2-5	few	-	TGTGCCAGCAGTTCCCCGTATGAGACCCAGTACTTC	CASSSPYETQYF
TRBV29-1	TRBJ1-2	few	-	TGCAGCGTGCGAATGACAAGTCAGTTTTCTCAGAGCACCTTC	CSVRMTSQFSQSTF
TRBV20-1	TRBJ2-2	-	TRBD2	TGCAGTGCTAGAGATCGGCAGCGGGGGATCGGGGAGCTGTTTTTT	CSARDRQRGIGELFF
TRBV5-8	TRBJ1-5	few	-	TGTGCCAGCAGCTTGGCCGCTGCAGGCTATCAGCCCCAGCATTTT	CASSLAAAGYQPQHF
TRBV28	TRBJ2-4	-	-	TGTGCCAGCAGTTTAAAGGGAGCTGGGGACATTCAGTACTTC	CASSLKGAGDIQYF
TRBV15	TRBJ2-7	few	TRBD1	TGTGCCACCAGCAGAGTTTCGCAGGGGGCCTACGAGCAGTACTTC	CATSRVSQGAYEQYF
TRBV12-3/TRBV12-4	TRBJ2-5	many	TRBD1	TGTGCCAGCAGTTCCCGGACAGGGAGAGAGACCCAGTACTTC	CASSSRTGRETQYF
TRBV29-1	TRBJ2-7	-	-	TGCAGCGCCCGAGACCCCGCAAACTACGAGCAGTACTTC	CSARDPANYEQYF
TRBV20-1	TRBJ2-5	-	TRBD1	TGCAGTGCTAGACCACCAGGGGACAGGGAAGAGACCCAGTACTTC	CSARPPGDREETQYF
TRBV25-1	TRBJ1-2	-	-	TGTGCCAGCAGGGGGCCGATAGACTATGGCTACACCTTC	CASRGPIDYGYTF
TRBV6-1	TRBJ2-5	few	-	TGTGCCAGCCTAAATCGGGATTCTGAGACCCAGTACTTC	CASLNRDSETQYF